The 26 T cell receptor beta chains given below trace back to one sample, sequenced in a study of PD-1 blockade in classical Hodgkin lymphoma. This table comes from immunoSEQ multiplex PCR, and its TCRdb copy is limited to in-frame clones, with some not included. The sample gives around 7,400 clones, around four fifths of which show up once; under 30% is in the top ten. Sample time point: cycle 4 day 1 (C4D1), after more than five weeks of nivolumab. After autologous stem cell transplantation all patients relapsed, and prior brentuximab vedotin exposure differed between cohorts. The sequences come from peripheral blood mononuclear cells (PBMCs), collected before the fourth cycle of nivolumab. The receptors come from a human donor with classical Hodgkin lymphoma.

J is TRBJ1-1 and V is TRBV11-2; TRBD1 might be the D (6 bases). Germline CDR1 reads SGHAT; CDR2 reads FQNNGV. Trimming took 6 bases from V and 0 from J, leaving 11 bases between them. This CDR3 contains 14 residues. CDR3 nucleotide sequence: TGTGCCAGCAGGTTGGGGGGCCTGAACACTGAAGCTTTCTTT. As protein: CASRLGGLNTEAFF.

The V call is TRBV5-4, the J call TRBJ2-1, with 10 nucleotides matching TRBD2. CDR3 size: 15 residues. J lost 4 bases, V lost 4 bases, and 5 bases had no gene match. Germline CDR1 SGHNT, CDR2 YYREEE (reference sequence). The CDR3 nucleotides are TGTGCCAGCAGCCCCTCTAGCGGGGGATACAATGAGCAGTTCTTC. Translation gives CASSPSSGGYNEQFF.

The chain carries TRBV5-4 and TRBJ2-2, with D perhaps matching TRBD2 (6 bases). V lost 0 bases and J lost 3, with 15 bases in between. The CDR3 runs to 17 residues. The germline V gene has CDR1 SGHNT and CDR2 YYREEE (reference sequence). For the CDR3, the DNA is TGTGCCAGCAGCTTGGGGTATCTAGCGAGTCACACCGGGGAGCTGTTTTTT. Translated, it gives CASSLGYLASHTGELFF.

V usage is TRBV6-5 and J usage is TRBJ2-7, with 10 bases matching TRBD1. This CDR3 is 15 amino acids long. V shed 6 bases and J 1 base; nucleotides not matched to a gene: 6. Germline CDR1 MNHEY, CDR2 SVGAGI. In nucleotides, the CDR3 is TGTGCCAGCAGCCGCCGGGACAGGGGTTCCTACGAGCAGTACTTC. This gives the protein CASSRRDRGSYEQYF.

This rearrangement joins TRBV4-3 to TRBJ2-2, with no clear D. Trimming shortened V by 0 bases and J by 8 bases, and 7 bases separated the two germline ends. CDR1 LGHNA and CDR2 YSLEER come from the germline V gene. The CDR3 length is 13 residues. The DNA for the CDR3 is TGCGCCAGCAGCCAAGACTCCGGAGGGGAGCTGTTTTTT. Translated: CASSQDSGGELFF.

This chain joins TRBV29-1 and TRBJ2-3, with D possibly being TRBD1 or TRBD2 (6 bases each). CDR1 SQVTM and CDR2 ANQGSEA come from the germline V gene. The CDR3 sequence is 11 residues long. The ends were cut back, 6 bases at V and 7 bases at J, with 11 bases in the middle. CDR3 region: CSVEGGHTQYF. The CDR3 bases are TGCAGCGTAGAGGGGGGACATACGCAGTATTTT.

V gene TRBV7-2 combines with J gene TRBJ1-2, with TRBD1 as a possible D gene (5 bases). The V end was cut by 2 bases, the J end by 4 bases, with 14 bases between. CDR3 length equals 15 residues. Germline V CDR1 and CDR2: SGHTA, FQGNSA. The CDR3 sequence is CASSLNGALAYGYTF. CDR3 in DNA: TGTGCCAGCAGCTTAAATGGGGCCCTGGCCTATGGCTACACCTTC.

This chain uses TRBV29-1 with TRBJ2-7; TRBD1 matches 7 bases. Per germline, CDR1 SQVTM and CDR2 ANQGSEA. V shed 6 bases and J 1 base; nucleotides not matched to a gene: 9. CDR3 length equals 14 residues. DNA for the CDR3: TGCAGCGTCACTGGGACAGTCCTTTCCTACGAGCAGTACTTC. Protein: CSVTGTVLSYEQYF.

This clone appeared a few times. The chain couples TRBV19 to TRBJ2-3; no clear D. V gave up 5 bases and J gave up 0 bases, with 6 bases separating them. This CDR3 is 13 amino acids long. The germline V gene encodes CDR1 LNHDA and CDR2 SQIVND (reference sequence). The CDR3 spells CASSYTSTDTQYF. The DNA for the CDR3 is TGTGCCAGTAGTTATACTAGCACAGATACGCAGTATTTT. The entire variable domain, with the rest obtained from reference TRBV19 and TRBJ2-3, is as follows: DGGITQSPKYLFRKEGQNVTLSCEQNLNHDAMYWYRQDPGQGLRLIYYSQIVNDFQKGDIAEGYSVSREKKESFPLTVTSAQKNPTAFYLCASSYTSTDTQYFGPGTRLTVL.

This chain connects TRBV5-1 to TRBJ2-5, with 9 bases lining up with TRBD2. CDR3 size: 14 residues. With 4 bases clipped from V and 6 bases from J, the junction kept 7 bases outside the gene matches. Germline V gives CDR1 SGHRS, CDR2 YFSETQ. The CDR3 bases are TGCGCCAGCAGCACCAGCGGGGGGATACAGACCCAGTACTTC. The encoded protein is CASSTSGGIQTQYF. Combining the CDR3 with reference TRBV5-1 and TRBJ2-5 gives the whole variable domain KAGVTQTPRYLIKTRGQQVTLSCSPISGHRSVSWYQQTPGQGLQFLFEYFSETQRNKGNFPGRFSGRQFSNSRSEMNVSTLELGDSALYLCASSTSGGIQTQYFGPGTRLLVL.

The genes are TRBV19 and TRBJ2-1; 9 bases map to TRBD1. This CDR3 is built from 15 residues. The V segment lost 1 base and the J segment 7 bases; nucleotides outside the gene matches: 5. The germline CDR1 and CDR2 sequences are LNHDA and SQIVND (reference sequence). Here the CDR3 reads CASSIGQGGWNEQFF. As DNA, the CDR3 is TGTGCCAGTAGTATAGGACAGGGGGGTTGGAATGAGCAGTTCTTC. The complete variable domain, with remaining parts taken from reference TRBV19 and TRBJ2-1, reads DGGITQSPKYLFRKEGQNVTLSCEQNLNHDAMYWYRQDPGQGLRLIYYSQIVNDFQKGDIAEGYSVSREKKESFPLTVTSAQKNPTAFYLCASSIGQGGWNEQFFGPGTRLTVL.

This clone was picked up one time. This chain links TRBV18 with TRBJ1-1; no reliable D call. Between the trimmed V and J ends, which lost 1 base and 8 bases, there was a span of 14 bases. Germline loops: CDR1 KGHSH, CDR2 LQKENI. This CDR3 comprises 14 residues. In DNA, the CDR3 is TGTGCCAGCTCACCACTCGACTCTTATTCCGAAGCTTTCTTT. Residues: CASSPLDSYSEAFF.

A note on this clone: One end of the junction is discordant with germline, which a read error may explain. V usage is TRBV7-8 and J usage is TRBJ2-7; 11 positions agree with TRBD1. This CDR3 comprises 14 residues. The V gene's germline CDR1 is SGHVS and CDR2 FQNEAQ. DNA for the CDR3: TGTGCCAGCAGCTTGGGACAGGGGGTTGGTTGGGTGCACTTC. This translates into CASSLGQGVGWVHF.

There are a few counts of this clone. This rearrangement joins TRBV5-1 to TRBJ2-2, with D perhaps TRBD1 (5 bases). The CDR3 extends over 14 amino acids. Trimming removed 6 bases from V and 2 bases from J, with 11 bases in between. Per germline, CDR1 SGHRS and CDR2 YFSETQ. Here the CDR3 reads CASKTAINTGELFF. CDR3 DNA: TGCGCCAGCAAGACAGCGATCAACACCGGGGAGCTGTTTTTT. Based on the CDR3 plus reference TRBV5-1 and TRBJ2-2, the full variable domain is KAGVTQTPRYLIKTRGQQVTLSCSPISGHRSVSWYQQTPGQGLQFLFEYFSETQRNKGNFPGRFSGRQFSNSRSEMNVSTLELGDSALYLCASKTAINTGELFFGEGSRLTVL.

The chain has TRBV5-6 and TRBJ2-5; TRBD1 matches 7 bases. V gave up 0 bases and J gave up 2 bases; unmatched junction bases: 4. In germline, CDR1 is SGHDT, CDR2 YYEEEE. The CDR3 is 15 amino acids. Written as DNA, the CDR3 is TGTGCCAGCAGCTTGGGACAGGGAGCGCAAGAGACCCAGTACTTC. Protein sequence: CASSLGQGAQETQYF.

The rearrangement joins TRBV7-8 to TRBJ2-3; TRBD1 or TRBD2 may be the D gene (5 bases each). In germline, CDR1 is SGHVS, CDR2 FQNEAQ. The CDR3 has 15 amino acids. Trimming took 4 bases from V and 1 from J, leaving 12 bases between them. This CDR3 reads CASSYVLGGTDTQYF. The CDR3 coding sequence is TGTGCCAGCAGCTACGTTCTGGGGGGCACAGATACGCAGTATTTT.

The chain employs TRBV7-9 and TRBJ1-1, with TRBD1 matching 8 bases. The CDR3 spans 17 residues. The germline CDR1 and CDR2 sequences are SEHNR and FQNEAQ (reference sequence). V was clipped by 2 bases and J by 3 bases; unmatched bases: 11. The CDR3 spells CASSLLRGQGAHTEAFF. Here the CDR3 DNA reads TGTGCCAGCAGCTTATTGAGAGGGCAGGGGGCGCACACTGAAGCTTTCTTT.

The gene calls are TRBV27 and TRBJ2-7; 15 bases map to TRBD2. The J segment lost 2 bases and the V segment lost 6 bases, leaving 2 bases of the junction unmatched. CDR3 length: 15 amino acids. Germline assignment: CDR1 MNHEY and CDR2 SMNVEV (reference sequence). CDR3 DNA: TGTGCCAGCAGACGGACTAGCGGGGGGGCCTACGAGCAGTACTTC. It specifies CASRRTSGGAYEQYF.

This clone was counted once. A read error may account for a junction end that differs from germline. The CDR3 reads CEHPPPLTARGEQYF. CDR3 nucleotide sequence: TGTGAGCACCCACCCCCCTTAACAGCGAGGGGTGAGCAGTACTTC. The chain combines TRBV5-1 with TRBJ2-7; D is tentatively TRBD1 or TRBD2 (5 bases each). CDR1 and CDR2 (germline): SGHRS, YFSETQ. The CDR3 has 15 residues. Filled out from reference TRBV5-1 and TRBJ2-7, the complete variable domain reads KAGVTQTPRYLIKTRGQQVTLSCSPISGHRSVSWYQQTPGQGLQFLFEYFSETQRNKGNFPGRFSGRQFSNSRSEMNVSTLELGDSALYLCEHPPPLTARGEQYFGPGTRLTVT.

The chain joins TRBV29-1 to TRBJ2-1; D call uncertain. CDR3 length equals 11 residues. Germline CDR1 and CDR2: SQVTM and ANQGSEA. V gave up 2 bases and J gave up 3 bases, with 2 bases separating them. CDR3 region: CSVEIYNEQFF. CDR3 nucleotides: TGCAGCGTTGAAATCTACAATGAGCAGTTCTTC.

The chain couples TRBV18 to TRBJ2-1; D gene unclear. Trimming left V 1 base short and J 7 bases short, with 5 bases between. The CDR3 is 12 amino acids. Per the germline V gene, CDR1 is KGHSH and CDR2 is LQKENI. The DNA for the CDR3 is TGTGCCAGCTCACCACGGGCGAATGAGCAGTTCTTC. Its translation: CASSPRANEQFF.

The table lists this clone with a count of one. The chain combines TRBV7-8 with TRBJ2-4; possible D gene TRBD2, 5 bases. Per germline, CDR1 SGHVS and CDR2 FQNEAQ. V was pared by 5 bases and J by 7 bases, with 9 bases between. The CDR3 totals 12 residues. The CDR3 spells CASSLPGNIQYF. The CDR3, as DNA: TGTGCCAGCAGCCTCCCGGGGAACATTCAGTACTTC.

The genes are TRBV11-2 and TRBJ2-1; perhaps TRBD1 as D (6 bases). Germline CDR1 and CDR2: SGHAT and FQNNGV. The CDR3 consists of 15 residues. Trimming shortened V by 5 bases and J by 0 bases, and 11 bases separated the two germline ends. The CDR3, as DNA: TGTGCCAGCAGCCGCGCAGGGGCCTCCTACAATGAGCAGTTCTTC. It codes for CASSRAGASYNEQFF.

The chain employs TRBV11-3 and TRBJ2-1; 11 positions match TRBD1. The CDR3 is 15 amino acids. Germline V gives CDR1 SGHNT, CDR2 YENEEA. V lost 2 bases, J lost 9 bases, and 6 bases stayed unmatched. Here the CDR3 DNA reads TGTGCCAGCAGCTTATTCGGACAGGGGGCAGGTGAGCAGTTCTTC. This translates into CASSLFGQGAGEQFF.

This chain connects TRBV5-1 to TRBJ1-2, with TRBD1 identical over 10 bases. The V segment lost 0 bases and the J segment 3 bases; nucleotides outside the gene matches: 2. Per the germline V gene, CDR1 is SGHRS and CDR2 is YFSETQ. This CDR3 region has 15 residues. The CDR3 reads CASSLGTGGDYGYTF. The CDR3 nucleotides are TGCGCCAGCAGCTTGGGGACAGGGGGAGACTATGGCTACACCTTC.

The chain couples TRBV28 to TRBJ1-5; D possibly corresponds to TRBD1 (5 bases). Trimming removed 6 bases at V and 8 bases at J, with 17 bases between. The CDR3 consists of 14 residues. The germline V gene encodes CDR1 MDHEN and CDR2 SYDVKM. This chain's CDR3 is CASSLDTVIEPQHF. CDR3 coding DNA: TGTGCCAGCAGCTTGGACACCGTCATTGAGCCCCAGCATTTT.